A selection of T cell receptor beta chains follows, all from one sample in a study of persistence of HIV-infected CD4 T cells. Assay: immunoSEQ multiplex PCR; the TCRdb copy retains only in-frame clones and omits some. The sample shows more than 45,000 clones, around 80% of them seen only once. Which antigens these TCRs recognize remains unknown. The sample consisted of CD4+ T cells sorted from PBMCs after approximately 20-hour stimulation, taken from a patient who received antiretroviral therapy. The receptors shown here come from an adult man with HIV who was CMV-seropositive. CDR3s include the opening cysteine and the closing phenylalanine or tryptophan. The D gene is left open where the match is weak. Expanded clones get a size class; other rows say once, few or many, or leave the size out.

J,size,D,V,CDR3,DNA
TRBJ2-5,-,TRBD2,TRBV29-1,CSVQTSGGASETQYF,TGCAGCGTTCAGACTAGCGGGGGGGCAAGCGAGACCCAGTACTTC
TRBJ1-1,once,TRBD1,TRBV7-2,CASSPRQGPSGGAEAFF,TGTGCCAGCAGCCCGCGACAGGGGCCGTCCGGTGGAGCTGAAGCTTTCTTT
TRBJ2-5,-,-,TRBV29-1,CSATNDYLETQYF,TGCAGCGCAACAAACGACTATCTTGAGACCCAGTACTTC
TRBJ2-3,-,TRBD2,TRBV10-2,CASSDPSAGGRPSTDTQYF,TGCGCCAGCAGTGATCCTTCCGCGGGCGGGAGGCCAAGCACAGATACGCAGTATTTT
TRBJ1-4,-,-,TRBV7-6,CASSASRREKLFF,TGTGCCAGCAGCGCTTCAAGGCGTGAAAAACTGTTTTTT
TRBJ1-2,-,-,TRBV6-1,CASSEVPGNYGYTF,TGTGCCAGCAGTGAAGTACCCGGTAACTATGGCTACACCTTC
TRBJ2-5,-,-,TRBV4-1,CASSQPEGFRIETQYF,TGCGCCAGCAGCCAGCCGGAGGGGTTTCGTATCGAGACCCAGTACTTC
TRBJ1-5,once,-,TRBV19,CAISMGRVPQPQHF,TGTGCCATTTCCATGGGGAGAGTCCCCCAGCCCCAGCATTTT
TRBJ1-6,once,-,TRBV25-1,CASSEFKGQESPLHF,TGTGCCAGCAGTGAATTTAAGGGGCAGGAATCACCCCTCCACTTT
TRBJ1-3,-,-,TRBV4-1,CASSQDRRGGTGGNTIYF,TGCGCCAGCAGCCAAGATAGGCGAGGAGGGACGGGTGGAAACACCATATATTTT
TRBJ2-3,few,TRBD2,TRBV5-4,CASSLRLAGVSDTQYF,TGTGCCAGCAGCTTGAGACTAGCGGGTGTGTCAGATACGCAGTATTTT
TRBJ2-1,-,TRBD2,TRBV27,CASSPMVAGGHEQFF,TGTGCCAGCAGTCCAATGGTAGCGGGGGGGCATGAGCAGTTCTTC
TRBJ1-3,once,-,TRBV30,CAWSVRDQANSGNTIYF,TGTGCCTGGAGTGTAAGGGATCAGGCGAACTCTGGAAACACCATATATTTT
TRBJ1-2,few,-,TRBV7-9,CASSSVDRNHGYTF,TGTGCCAGCAGCTCAGTCGACAGGAACCATGGCTACACCTTC
TRBJ1-1,once,-,TRBV4-1,CASSKDHRARSGNTEAFF,TGCGCCAGCAGCAAAGACCACAGGGCGAGGTCGGGGAACACTGAAGCTTTCTTT
TRBJ2-7,-,TRBD2,TRBV19,CASSTIAGVKREQYF,TGTGCCAGTAGTACCATAGCGGGCGTCAAACGCGAGCAGTACTTC
TRBJ2-1,-,TRBD1,TRBV5-1,CASSLARGRFHEQFF,TGCGCCAGCAGCTTGGCCAGGGGGCGATTCCATGAGCAGTTCTTC
TRBJ1-5,few,TRBD1,TRBV7-6,CASSQMGQGAGQPQHF,TGTGCCAGCAGCCAGATGGGGCAGGGGGCTGGTCAGCCCCAGCATTTT
TRBJ2-7,-,-,TRBV23-1,CASSRAQGGGWEQYF,TGCGCCAGCAGTCGCGCACAGGGAGGGGGATGGGAGCAGTACTTC
TRBJ2-7,-,-,TRBV10-1,CASSESGANTKQYF,TGCGCCAGCAGTGAGTCGGGGGCAAATACGAAGCAGTACTTC
TRBJ2-1,-,-,TRBV24-1,CATSDSGSGAYNEQFF,TGTGCCACCAGTGACTCCGGGTCCGGGGCTTACAATGAGCAGTTCTTC
TRBJ1-6,-,-,TRBV3-1/TRBV3-2,CASSPRGGNSPLHF,TGTGCCAGCAGCCCCCGAGGGGGGAATTCACCCCTCCACTTT
TRBJ1-6,-,-,TRBV2,CASSEAGSRESPLHF,TGTGCCAGCAGTGAAGCGGGGTCGAGGGAGTCACCCCTCCACTTT
TRBJ2-1,-,TRBD1,TRBV9,CASSVWTGALLDEQFF,TGTGCCAGCAGCGTTTGGACAGGGGCCCTTTTGGATGAGCAGTTCTTC
TRBJ2-7,-,-,TRBV7-9,CASSLEAGGYEQYF,TGTGCCAGCAGCTTAGAGGCCGGTGGGTACGAGCAGTACTTC
TRBJ2-1,-,TRBD2,TRBV5-4,CASSATRLAGGNEQFF,TGTGCCAGCAGCGCCACCCGACTAGCGGGGGGCAATGAGCAGTTCTTC
TRBJ1-3,-,-,TRBV7-8,CASSLALGRNTIYF,TGTGCCAGCAGCTTAGCATTGGGGAGAAACACCATATATTTT
TRBJ2-3,-,TRBD2,TRBV2,CASRDPGLAGGRTDTQYF,TGTGCCAGCAGGGACCCGGGACTAGCGGGGGGGCGGACAGATACGCAGTATTTT
TRBJ2-7,-,TRBD1,TRBV30,CAWGGSDRGYEQYF,TGTGCCTGGGGAGGGTCGGACAGGGGCTACGAGCAGTACTTC
TRBJ1-4,few,-,TRBV3-1/TRBV3-2,CASRSQGRSEKLFF,TGTGCCAGCAGGTCTCAGGGGAGAAGTGAAAAACTGTTTTTT
TRBJ1-4,-,TRBD1,TRBV4-3,CASSPGQVATNEKLFF,TGCGCCAGCAGCCCTGGACAGGTTGCAACTAATGAAAAACTGTTTTTT
TRBJ1-4,-,-,TRBV30,CAWSPTQFLASRVTNEKLFF,TGTGCCTGGAGTCCAACCCAATTCCTCGCCTCCCGGGTTACTAATGAAAAACTGTTTTTT
TRBJ1-1,-,-,TRBV27,CASSSPMAASNTEAFF,TGTGCCAGCAGTTCCCCTATGGCAGCTTCGAACACTGAAGCTTTCTTT
TRBJ2-7,-,-,TRBV7-9,CANKVPPQGELKYEQYF,TGTGCCAACAAAGTTCCCCCGCAGGGTGAGTTGAAATACGAGCAGTACTTC
TRBJ2-7,-,-,TRBV2,CASSGAQEQYF,TGTGCCAGCTCCGGAGCGCAGGAGCAGTACTTC
TRBJ2-5,-,TRBD1,TRBV5-1,CASSPGQIQETQYF,TGCGCCAGCAGCCCGGGACAGATCCAAGAGACCCAGTACTTC
TRBJ2-7,once,-,TRBV19,CASSIERGYEQYF,TGTGCCAGTAGTATTGAGAGGGGTTACGAGCAGTACTTC
TRBJ2-2,-,TRBD1,TRBV5-6,CASSFDRVNTGELFF,TGTGCCAGCAGCTTTGACAGGGTTAACACCGGGGAGCTGTTTTTT
TRBJ1-4,once,-,TRBV25-1,CASSDKSRFFATNEKLFF,TGTGCCAGCAGTGATAAGAGTAGATTCTTCGCAACTAATGAAAAACTGTTTTTT
TRBJ2-7,-,-,TRBV3-1/TRBV3-2,CASSQVEYEQYF,TGTGCCAGCAGCCAAGTAGAGTACGAGCAGTACTTC
TRBJ1-5,-,-,TRBV27,CASSFQGRNGNQPQHF,TGTGCCAGCAGTTTTCAGGGGCGAAATGGGAATCAGCCCCAGCATTTT
TRBJ2-1,few,TRBD1,TRBV6-6,CASSYGTGNNEQFF,TGTGCCAGCAGTTATGGGACAGGGAACAATGAGCAGTTCTTC
TRBJ2-2,-,-,TRBV6-2/TRBV6-3,CASSDLRTGELFF,TGTGCCAGCAGCGATCTCCGGACCGGGGAGCTGTTTTTT
TRBJ2-3,-,-,TRBV5-5,CASSLLPEDTQYF,TGTGCCAGCAGCTTGTTACCCGAAGATACGCAGTATTTT
TRBJ2-1,-,-,TRBV4-2,CASSQGHEGGSYNEQFF,TGTGCCAGCAGCCAAGGGCACGAGGGGGGCTCCTACAATGAGCAGTTCTTC
TRBJ2-2,-,-,TRBV24-1,CATSTPRAGELFF,TGTGCCACCAGTACCCCCCGGGCCGGGGAGCTGTTTTTT
TRBJ2-3,-,TRBD1,TRBV25-1,CASSRTGGADTQYF,TGTGCCAGCAGTCGGACAGGGGGGGCAGATACGCAGTATTTT
TRBJ1-2,-,TRBD1,TRBV4-1,CASSQRGQGAYGYTF,TGCGCCAGCAGCCAGCGCGGACAGGGGGCCTATGGCTACACCTTC
TRBJ1-1,-,-,TRBV24-1,CATSGSGRTKDTEAFF,TGTGCCACCAGTGGTTCCGGCAGAACAAAGGACACTGAAGCTTTCTTT
TRBJ2-3,-,TRBD2,TRBV20-1,CSASLGGRRGFTDTQYF,TGCAGTGCTAGTTTGGGCGGGAGGAGAGGGTTCACAGATACGCAGTATTTT
TRBJ2-7,-,TRBD2,TRBV7-6,CASSEGLAGVSYEQYF,TGTGCCAGCAGCGAAGGACTAGCGGGAGTCTCCTACGAGCAGTACTTC
TRBJ1-1,-,-,TRBV6-5,CAAGRWNTEAFF,TGTGCCGCGGGGCGGTGGAACACTGAAGCTTTCTTT
TRBJ2-2,-,TRBD2,TRBV19,CASALAGEISGELFF,TGTGCCAGTGCACTAGCGGGAGAAATCTCCGGGGAGCTGTTTTTT